This T cell receptor (beta chain) was sequenced during a study of T cell responses to AZD1222 COVID-19 vaccine. This CDR3 comprises 13 residues. Germline V gene sequence: CDR1 SGHRS, CDR2 YFSETQ. Trimming removed 4 bases at V and 4 bases at J, with 11 bases between. Details on this clone: Its antigen is still unknown.

Sequencing used immunoSEQ multiplex PCR; TCRdb keeps in-frame clones, though not all of them. Of around 150,000 clones listed, roughly 94% are singletons. Study-level results: Sampled repertoires all dated from after the peak T cell response. Variant regions that are unmutated are reportedly the target of nearly half of spike-specific TCRs. Donors were chiefly white British, with a greater number of females, and clonal diversity was perhaps underestimated. Recipients of AZD1222 seropositive at baseline numbered only 5 or 6.

Sequencing used peripheral blood, obtained on day 0 of AZD1222 vaccination. This chain connects TRBV5-1 to TRBJ1-2; D uncertain. The clonotype originates from an adult in good health. This CDR3 reads CASSLSKGYGYTF. In DNA, the CDR3 is TGCGCCAGCAGCCTAAGTAAAGGCTATGGCTACACCTTC. Full variable domain (missing parts from reference TRBV5-1 and TRBJ1-2): KAGVTQTPRYLIKTRGQQVTLSCSPISGHRSVSWYQQTPGQGLQFLFEYFSETQRNKGNFPGRFSGRQFSNSRSEMNVSTLELGDSALYLCASSLSKGYGYTFGSGTRLTVV.